The rows below give T cell receptor beta chains drawn from one sample of a study of T cells in tumors after PD-1 blockade. The protocol was immunoSEQ multiplex PCR, while the TCRdb copy is restricted to in-frame clones and leaves out a portion. The sample has about 35,000 clones, 78% seen once. Sequenced material: PBMCs, taken before anti-PD-1 treatment. These receptors originate from a human donor with basal cell carcinoma. CDR3s include the opening cysteine and the closing phenylalanine or tryptophan. The order of the fields is V gene, D gene, J gene, clone size, CDR3 protein, CDR3 DNA. A D gene is named only where the DNA matches it firmly. For some rows the clone size is stated as once, few or many, or as a class when expanded; others skip it.

V gene: TRBV7-8; D gene: TRBD2; J gene: TRBJ2-3; clone size: .; CDR3 protein: CASSLGGGDLAGVTQYF; CDR3 DNA: TGTGCCAGCAGCTTAGGAGGGGGAGATCTAGCGGGGGTTACGCAGTATTTT
V gene: TRBV2; D gene: TRBD2; J gene: TRBJ2-2; clone size: once; CDR3 protein: CASRRRGGQGELFF; CDR3 DNA: TGTGCCAGCAGGCGGCGGGGGGGCCAGGGGGAGCTGTTTTTT
V gene: TRBV7-2; D gene: .; J gene: TRBJ2-1; clone size: .; CDR3 protein: CASSFSRYDEQFF; CDR3 DNA: TGTGCCAGCAGCTTCTCTCGGTACGATGAGCAGTTCTTC
V gene: TRBV14; D gene: TRBD2; J gene: TRBJ2-1; clone size: .; CDR3 protein: CASRPIAGGPANEQFF; CDR3 DNA: TGTGCCAGCCGCCCGATAGCGGGGGGGCCGGCCAATGAGCAGTTCTTC
V gene: TRBV28; D gene: .; J gene: TRBJ1-1; clone size: .; CDR3 protein: CASSYPQNTEAFF; CDR3 DNA: TGTGCCAGCAGTTATCCCCAGAACACTGAAGCTTTCTTT
V gene: TRBV6-2/TRBV6-3; D gene: .; J gene: TRBJ2-2; clone size: .; CDR3 protein: CASSGGGFTGELFF; CDR3 DNA: TGTGCCAGCAGTGGAGGGGGCTTCACCGGGGAGCTGTTTTTT
V gene: TRBV30; D gene: TRBD1; J gene: TRBJ2-1; clone size: .; CDR3 protein: CAWSVRRQGDNEQFF; CDR3 DNA: TGTGCCTGGAGTGTACGAAGACAGGGGGACAATGAGCAGTTCTTC
V gene: TRBV18; D gene: .; J gene: TRBJ2-7; clone size: .; CDR3 protein: CASSPQTGNNEQYF; CDR3 DNA: TGTGCCAGCTCACCGCAAACAGGCAACAACGAGCAGTACTTC
V gene: TRBV4-3; D gene: .; J gene: TRBJ1-3; clone size: .; CDR3 protein: CASSLYYGQNSGNTIYF; CDR3 DNA: TGCGCCAGCAGTCTTTATTACGGACAGAACTCTGGAAACACCATATATTTT
V gene: TRBV3-1/TRBV3-2; D gene: .; J gene: TRBJ2-3; clone size: .; CDR3 protein: CASSPRTTTDTQYF; CDR3 DNA: TGTGCCAGCAGCCCTCGGACGACCACAGATACGCAGTATTTT
V gene: TRBV5-6; D gene: .; J gene: TRBJ2-5; clone size: .; CDR3 protein: CASSVGVVKTQYF; CDR3 DNA: TGTGCCAGCTCCGTGGGGGTGGTGAAGACCCAGTACTTC
V gene: TRBV28; D gene: .; J gene: TRBJ1-5; clone size: .; CDR3 protein: CASIKGTGSNQPQHF; CDR3 DNA: TGTGCCAGCATTAAAGGGACGGGGAGCAATCAGCCCCAGCATTTT
V gene: TRBV19; D gene: .; J gene: TRBJ2-1; clone size: .; CDR3 protein: CASSILYNEQFF; CDR3 DNA: TGTGCCAGTAGTATTCTTTACAATGAGCAGTTCTTC
V gene: TRBV5-1; D gene: .; J gene: TRBJ1-2; clone size: .; CDR3 protein: CASSFPGGDYGYTF; CDR3 DNA: TGCGCCAGCAGCTTCCCTGGTGGGGACTATGGCTACACCTTC
V gene: TRBV4-3; D gene: .; J gene: TRBJ1-1; clone size: .; CDR3 protein: CASSQVPGGNTEAFF; CDR3 DNA: TGCGCCAGCAGCCAAGTCCCGGGTGGGAACACTGAAGCTTTCTTT
V gene: TRBV9; D gene: TRBD2; J gene: TRBJ2-3; clone size: medium-sized; CDR3 protein: CASSPKMGVAGGTDTQYF; CDR3 DNA: TGTGCCAGCAGCCCCAAGATGGGGGTAGCGGGGGGGACAGATACGCAGTATTTT
V gene: TRBV19; D gene: .; J gene: TRBJ1-5; clone size: .; CDR3 protein: CASSRGGRISNQPQHF; CDR3 DNA: TGTGCCAGTAGTAGGGGTGGTCGGATTAGCAATCAGCCCCAGCATTTT
V gene: TRBV18; D gene: .; J gene: TRBJ2-3; clone size: .; CDR3 protein: CASSPPGVPTDTQYF; CDR3 DNA: TGTGCCAGCTCACCTCCAGGAGTTCCCACAGATACGCAGTATTTT
V gene: TRBV11-3; D gene: TRBD1; J gene: TRBJ2-6; clone size: .; CDR3 protein: CASSFHRGTVGANVLTF; CDR3 DNA: TGTGCCAGCAGCTTCCACAGGGGTACGGTTGGGGCCAACGTCCTGACTTTC
V gene: TRBV28; D gene: .; J gene: TRBJ1-2; clone size: .; CDR3 protein: CASSLFGVYGYTF; CDR3 DNA: TGTGCCAGCAGTTTATTCGGAGTCTATGGCTACACCTTC
V gene: TRBV5-5; D gene: TRBD1; J gene: TRBJ2-7; clone size: .; CDR3 protein: CASQTSGTGPYEQYF; CDR3 DNA: TGTGCCAGCCAAACTTCCGGGACAGGTCCCTACGAGCAGTACTTC
V gene: TRBV7-9; D gene: .; J gene: TRBJ2-3; clone size: .; CDR3 protein: CANSVIAGQTDTQYF; CDR3 DNA: TGTGCCAACAGCGTTATAGCGGGACAGACAGATACGCAGTATTTT
V gene: TRBV7-9; D gene: TRBD1; J gene: TRBJ2-1; clone size: .; CDR3 protein: CASSSGGTGGNEQFF; CDR3 DNA: TGTGCCAGCAGCTCAGGCGGCACAGGGGGCAATGAGCAGTTCTTC
V gene: TRBV20-1; D gene: .; J gene: TRBJ1-1; clone size: .; CDR3 protein: CSASPGAGAFF; CDR3 DNA: TGCAGTGCTAGTCCAGGGGCCGGGGCTTTCTTT
V gene: TRBV7-9; D gene: .; J gene: TRBJ2-3; clone size: once; CDR3 protein: CASSTGTLLTDTQYF; CDR3 DNA: TGTGCCAGCAGCACCGGGACCCTACTCACAGATACGCAGTATTTT
V gene: TRBV30; D gene: .; J gene: TRBJ2-5; clone size: .; CDR3 protein: CAWSVFRETQYF; CDR3 DNA: TGTGCCTGGAGTGTTTTTCGGGAGACCCAGTACTTC
V gene: TRBV5-1; D gene: .; J gene: TRBJ2-2; clone size: few; CDR3 protein: CASSLGTVYTGELFF; CDR3 DNA: TGCGCCAGCAGCTTAGGAACGGTCTACACCGGGGAGCTGTTTTTT
V gene: TRBV7-9; D gene: .; J gene: TRBJ2-2; clone size: .; CDR3 protein: CASSLGRADHGELFF; CDR3 DNA: TGTGCCAGCAGCTTAGGTAGGGCCGACCACGGGGAGCTGTTTTTT
V gene: TRBV2; D gene: TRBD1; J gene: TRBJ1-6; clone size: .; CDR3 protein: CASSLDRVGNSPLHF; CDR3 DNA: TGTGCCAGCAGTTTAGACAGGGTCGGTAATTCACCCCTCCACTTT
V gene: TRBV25-1; D gene: .; J gene: TRBJ2-5; clone size: few; CDR3 protein: CASSRVKFPETQYF; CDR3 DNA: TGTGCCAGCAGTAGGGTAAAGTTCCCGGAGACCCAGTACTTC
V gene: TRBV28; D gene: TRBD1; J gene: TRBJ1-2; clone size: .; CDR3 protein: CASSLDRDRNYGYTF; CDR3 DNA: TGTGCCAGCAGTTTGGATAGGGACAGGAACTATGGCTACACCTTC
V gene: TRBV3-1/TRBV3-2; D gene: .; J gene: TRBJ2-7; clone size: .; CDR3 protein: CASSPEGGGGFYEQYF; CDR3 DNA: TGTGCCAGCAGCCCCGAGGGAGGGGGCGGTTTCTACGAGCAGTACTTC
V gene: TRBV19; D gene: .; J gene: TRBJ1-6; clone size: once; CDR3 protein: CASSQAPGANSPLHF; CDR3 DNA: TGTGCCAGTAGCCAAGCCCCAGGGGCGAATTCACCCCTCCACTTT
V gene: TRBV28; D gene: .; J gene: TRBJ2-3; clone size: .; CDR3 protein: CASKERATDTQYF; CDR3 DNA: TGTGCCAGCAAAGAGCGAGCCACAGATACGCAGTATTTT
V gene: TRBV9; D gene: TRBD2; J gene: TRBJ2-1; clone size: .; CDR3 protein: CASSGIIGAGGDEQFF; CDR3 DNA: TGTGCCAGCAGTGGGATTATCGGAGCGGGGGGCGATGAGCAGTTCTTC
V gene: TRBV6-5; D gene: TRBD1; J gene: TRBJ1-1; clone size: .; CDR3 protein: CASSYGVTGRETEAFF; CDR3 DNA: TGTGCCAGCAGTTACGGTGTGACAGGGCGAGAAACTGAAGCTTTCTTT
V gene: TRBV2; D gene: TRBD1; J gene: TRBJ2-5; clone size: .; CDR3 protein: CASSALGQGQETQYF; CDR3 DNA: TGTGCCAGCAGTGCCCTGGGACAGGGACAAGAGACCCAGTACTTC
V gene: TRBV19; D gene: .; J gene: TRBJ1-5; clone size: .; CDR3 protein: CASSPRGNNQPQHF; CDR3 DNA: TGTGCCAGTAGTCCTCGCGGTAACAATCAGCCCCAGCATTTT
V gene: TRBV5-1; D gene: TRBD2; J gene: TRBJ2-5; clone size: .; CDR3 protein: CASSLELAMRETQYF; CDR3 DNA: TGCGCCAGCAGCTTGGAACTAGCGATGAGGGAGACCCAGTACTTC